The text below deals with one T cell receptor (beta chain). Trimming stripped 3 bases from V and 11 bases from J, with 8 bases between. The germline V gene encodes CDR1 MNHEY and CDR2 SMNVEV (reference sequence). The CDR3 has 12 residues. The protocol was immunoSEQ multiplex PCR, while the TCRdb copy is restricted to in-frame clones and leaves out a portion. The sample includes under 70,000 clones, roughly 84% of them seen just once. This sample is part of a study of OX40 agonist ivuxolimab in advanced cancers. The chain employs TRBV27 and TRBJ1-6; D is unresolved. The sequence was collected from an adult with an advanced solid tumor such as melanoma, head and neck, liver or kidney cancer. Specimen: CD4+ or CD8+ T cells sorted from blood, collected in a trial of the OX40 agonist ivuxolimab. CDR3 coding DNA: TGTGCCAGCAGTTTCCTCGGGACACCCCTCCACTTT. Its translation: CASSFLGTPLHF.